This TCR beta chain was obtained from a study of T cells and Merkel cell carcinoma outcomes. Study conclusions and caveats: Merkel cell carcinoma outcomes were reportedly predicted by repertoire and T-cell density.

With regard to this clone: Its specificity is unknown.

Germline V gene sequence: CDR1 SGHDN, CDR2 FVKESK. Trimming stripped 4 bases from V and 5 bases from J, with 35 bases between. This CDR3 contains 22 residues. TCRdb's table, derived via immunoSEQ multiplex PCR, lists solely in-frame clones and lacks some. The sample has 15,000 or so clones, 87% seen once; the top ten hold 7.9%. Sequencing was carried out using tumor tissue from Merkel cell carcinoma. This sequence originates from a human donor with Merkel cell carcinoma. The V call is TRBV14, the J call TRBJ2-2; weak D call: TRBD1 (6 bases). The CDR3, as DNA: TGTGCCAGCAGCCTACGAAGTAGCAGGGGCTGGGCAGCGGCTTCGAGGACCGGGGAGCTGTTTTTT. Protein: CASSLRSSRGWAAASRTGELFF.